A selection of T cell receptor beta chains follows, all from one sample in a study of T cell repertoires in cytomegalovirus infection. TCRdb processed the reads anew with MiXCR; each CDR3 protein has one entry. The table shows around 430,000 distinct CDR3 sequences, with roughly 46% occurring only once. Antigens for these TCRs are unknown. The source material was cultured PBMCs, sampled from culture after CMV antigen stimulation. These receptors came from a human donor in good health (CMV status not recorded). Some clones in this sample may be carry-over from other donors' samples. The CDR3 runs from the conserved cysteine through the conserved F or W. The D gene is left open where the match is weak. For some rows the clone size is stated as once, few or many, or as a class when expanded; others skip it.

size: many; length: 16; J: TRBJ2-7; V: TRBV7-2; D: TRBD2; CDR3: CASSLYASGSGYEQYF; DNA: TGTGCCAGCAGCTTATATGCTAGCGGGAGTGGTTACGAGCAGTACTTC
size: .; length: 13; J: TRBJ1-3; V: TRBV4-2; D: .; CDR3: CASSQAAANTIYF; DNA: TGTGCCAGCAGCCAAGCCGCAGCAAACACCATATATTTT
size: .; length: 16; J: TRBJ2-7; V: TRBV6-2/TRBV6-3; D: TRBD2; CDR3: CASNPAGLAGRHEQYF; DNA: TGTGCCAGCAATCCCGCAGGACTAGCGGGACGCCACGAGCAGTACTTC
size: .; length: 14; J: TRBJ2-1; V: TRBV6-2/TRBV6-3; D: .; CDR3: CASSYHRPGEKQFF; DNA: TGTGCCAGCAGTTACCACCGACCGGGCGAAAAGCAGTTCTTC
size: .; length: 9; J: TRBJ1-1; V: TRBV7-8; D: .; CDR3: CASGGGAFF; DNA: TGTGCCAGCGGGGGGGGGGCTTTCTTT
size: .; length: 16; J: TRBJ2-1; V: TRBV19; D: .; CDR3: CASSIDLDSSYNEQFF; DNA: TGTGCCAGTAGTATAGATCTTGACAGCTCCTACAATGAGCAGTTCTTC
size: .; length: 14; J: TRBJ1-1; V: TRBV7-2; D: .; CDR3: CASSFDRGYTEAFF; DNA: TGTGCCAGCAGCTTCGATCGGGGATACACTGAAGCTTTCTTT
size: .; length: 14; J: TRBJ2-5; V: TRBV6-1; D: .; CDR3: CASSEGNSQETQYF; DNA: TGTGCCAGCAGTGAAGGTAACAGCCAAGAGACCCAGTACTTC
size: .; length: 14; J: TRBJ2-3; V: TRBV7-3; D: .; CDR3: CASSLDRPLDTQYF; DNA: TGTGCCAGCAGCTTAGACAGGCCACTGGATACGCAGTATTTT
size: .; length: 13; J: TRBJ2-1; V: TRBV2; D: TRBD1; CDR3: CASSDRAGNEQFF; DNA: TGTGCCAGCAGCGACAGGGCCGGCAATGAGCAGTTCTTC
size: .; length: 13; J: TRBJ2-3; V: TRBV7-7; D: .; CDR3: CASSSGAGDTQYF; DNA: TGTGCCAGCAGCTCCGGGGCCGGGGATACGCAGTATTTT
size: few; length: 15; J: TRBJ2-1; V: TRBV7-6; D: .; CDR3: CASSLSPGPLDEQFF; DNA: TGTGCCAGCAGCTTATCCCCGGGACCCCTGGATGAGCAGTTCTTC
size: .; length: 16; J: TRBJ2-5; V: TRBV28; D: TRBD2; CDR3: CASSSRSGGWQETQYF; DNA: TGTGCCAGCAGTTCCCGTAGCGGGGGGTGGCAAGAGACCCAGTACTTC
size: .; length: 14; J: TRBJ2-1; V: TRBV20-1; D: TRBD2; CDR3: CSASPGTSGNEQFF; DNA: TGCAGTGCTAGCCCCGGGACTAGCGGTAATGAGCAGTTCTTC
size: few; length: 16; J: TRBJ2-5; V: TRBV4-2; D: TRBD1; CDR3: CASSPAHRGTQETQYF; DNA: TGTGCCAGCAGCCCAGCACACAGGGGAACTCAAGAGACCCAGTACTTC
size: .; length: 19; J: TRBJ2-1; V: TRBV7-9; D: .; CDR3: CASSPPFSGDFSSYNEQFF; DNA: TGTGCCAGCAGCCCCCCGTTTAGCGGCGATTTCAGCTCCTACAATGAGCAGTTCTTC
size: few; length: 12; J: TRBJ2-5; V: TRBV7-6; D: .; CDR3: CASSPRPGTQYF; DNA: TGTGCCAGCAGCCCCCGCCCCGGTACCCAGTACTTC
size: few; length: 15; J: TRBJ2-7; V: TRBV7-8; D: TRBD2; CDR3: CASSPRTSGAYEQYF; DNA: TGTGCCAGCAGCCCCAGGACTAGCGGGGCATACGAGCAGTACTTC
size: .; length: 15; J: TRBJ2-7; V: TRBV7-9; D: .; CDR3: CASSLGATRSYEQYF; DNA: TGTGCCAGCAGCCTGGGGGCCACCAGGTCCTACGAGCAGTACTTC
size: many; length: 14; J: TRBJ1-1; V: TRBV7-2; D: .; CDR3: CASSGFKGHSEAFF; DNA: TGTGCCAGCAGCGGATTCAAGGGACATTCGGAAGCTTTCTTT
size: .; length: 13; J: TRBJ1-6; V: TRBV6-1; D: TRBD1; CDR3: CASSVSGQGPAHF; DNA: TGTGCCAGCAGTGTCTCAGGACAGGGTCCTGCCCACTTT
size: .; length: 13; J: TRBJ1-3; V: TRBV12-3/TRBV12-4; D: .; CDR3: CASRSSSGNTLYF; DNA: TGTGCCAGCAGATCGTCCTCTGGAAACACCCTATATTTT
size: .; length: 15; J: TRBJ2-7; V: TRBV12-3/TRBV12-4; D: TRBD2; CDR3: CASSSLTSGRAEQYF; DNA: TGTGCCAGCAGTTCTCTGACTAGCGGGAGGGCGGAGCAGTACTTC
size: few; length: 14; J: TRBJ2-7; V: TRBV14; D: .; CDR3: CASSQGHGPYEQYF; DNA: TGTGCCAGCAGCCAAGGTCACGGTCCCTACGAGCAGTACTTC
size: .; length: 15; J: TRBJ2-1; V: TRBV7-2; D: .; CDR3: CASSLGGIPYNEQFF; DNA: TGTGCCAGCAGCTTAGGGGGGATTCCCTACAATGAGCAGTTCTTC
size: .; length: 13; J: TRBJ2-1; V: TRBV10-3; D: .; CDR3: CATVGQRYNEQFF; DNA: TGTGCCACCGTCGGACAGAGATACAATGAGCAGTTCTTC
size: .; length: 14; J: TRBJ2-5; V: TRBV12-3/TRBV12-4; D: .; CDR3: CASKGWAEEETQYF; DNA: TGTGCCAGCAAGGGGTGGGCGGAAGAAGAGACCCAGTACTTC
size: .; length: 13; J: TRBJ1-3; V: TRBV12-3/TRBV12-4; D: .; CDR3: CASSKQGFNTIYF; DNA: TGTGCCAGCAGTAAGCAGGGGTTCAACACCATATATTTT
size: few; length: 11; J: TRBJ2-1; V: TRBV7-2; D: .; CDR3: CASSPFYEQFF; DNA: TGTGCCAGCAGCCCCTTCTATGAGCAGTTCTTC
size: .; length: 16; J: TRBJ2-1; V: TRBV6-2/TRBV6-3; D: .; CDR3: CASSSHVPRAYNEQFF; DNA: TGTGCCAGCAGTTCCCATGTGCCCAGAGCCTACAATGAGCAGTTCTTC
size: .; length: 18; J: TRBJ2-1; V: TRBV5-1; D: TRBD1; CDR3: CASSLDGTASRIYNEQFF; DNA: TGCGCCAGCAGCTTGGATGGGACAGCCAGCCGAATTTACAATGAGCAGTTCTTC
size: .; length: 13; J: TRBJ2-3; V: TRBV19; D: .; CDR3: CASSTYGPDTQYF; DNA: TGTGCCAGTAGTACCTATGGCCCAGATACGCAGTATTTT
size: .; length: 18; J: TRBJ2-5; V: TRBV7-2; D: .; CDR3: CASSLEKGTARSQETQYF; DNA: TGTGCCAGCAGCTTAGAAAAAGGGACCGCGAGAAGTCAAGAGACCCAGTACTTC
size: few; length: 12; J: TRBJ2-5; V: TRBV7-9; D: .; CDR3: CASSFQFETQYF; DNA: TGTGCCAGCAGCTTTCAGTTCGAGACCCAGTACTTC
size: few; length: 12; J: TRBJ1-4; V: TRBV7-2; D: .; CDR3: CASSEQGAQLFF; DNA: TGTGCCAGCAGCGAACAGGGTGCTCAACTGTTTTTT
size: once; length: 14; J: TRBJ1-6; V: TRBV28; D: TRBD1; CDR3: CASSPDRNNSPLHF; DNA: TGTGCCAGCAGTCCGGACAGGAATAATTCACCCCTCCACTTT
size: few; length: 17; J: TRBJ2-2; V: TRBV6-2/TRBV6-3; D: TRBD2; CDR3: CASSSLSGRATTGELFF; DNA: TGTGCCAGCTCATCTCTTAGCGGGAGGGCCACCACCGGGGAGCTGTTTTTT
size: .; length: 14; J: TRBJ2-2; V: TRBV10-2; D: .; CDR3: CASTVSEIPGELFF; DNA: TGCGCCAGCACCGTAAGCGAGATCCCCGGGGAGCTGTTTTTT
size: .; length: 14; J: TRBJ1-3; V: TRBV7-2; D: .; CDR3: CASSGWVAGNTIYF; DNA: TGTGCCAGCTCTGGCTGGGTCGCCGGAAACACCATATATTTT
size: .; length: 14; J: TRBJ1-1; V: TRBV12-3/TRBV12-4; D: .; CDR3: CASSFLEPNTEAFF; DNA: TGTGCCAGCAGTTTCCTAGAGCCGAACACTGAAGCTTTCTTT
size: .; length: 14; J: TRBJ1-1; V: TRBV4-1; D: TRBD1; CDR3: CASSHAIRGGEAFF; DNA: TGCGCCAGCAGCCACGCGATCAGGGGGGGTGAAGCTTTCTTT
size: few; length: 16; J: TRBJ2-2; V: TRBV6-2/TRBV6-3; D: TRBD2; CDR3: CASSPSGVDHTGELFF; DNA: TGTGCCAGCAGTCCTAGCGGGGTCGACCACACCGGGGAGCTGTTTTTT
size: .; length: 16; J: TRBJ2-1; V: TRBV7-9; D: TRBD2; CDR3: CASSPPRGSGGDEQFF; DNA: TGTGCCAGCAGCCCTCCTAGGGGGAGCGGGGGAGATGAGCAGTTCTTC
size: .; length: 15; J: TRBJ2-3; V: TRBV19; D: TRBD1; CDR3: CASSIRVRGQDTQYF; DNA: TGTGCCAGTAGTATACGGGTCAGGGGGCAAGATACGCAGTATTTT
size: few; length: 12; J: TRBJ2-7; V: TRBV6-5; D: .; CDR3: CASSRLPGEQYF; DNA: TGTGCCAGCAGTCGTCTTCCCGGAGAGCAGTACTTC
size: .; length: 18; J: TRBJ2-1; V: TRBV7-8; D: TRBD2; CDR3: CASSLANPPSGGANEQFF; DNA: TGTGCCAGCAGCTTAGCGAACCCCCCTAGCGGGGGGGCGAATGAGCAGTTCTTC
size: few; length: 17; J: TRBJ2-3; V: TRBV6-6; D: .; CDR3: CASSSPPAGADTDTQYF; DNA: TGTGCCAGCAGCTCCCCCCCCGCGGGGGCGGACACAGATACGCAGTATTTT
size: .; length: 15; J: TRBJ2-7; V: TRBV7-8; D: TRBD1; CDR3: CASSKRDRVRYEQYF; DNA: TGTGCCAGCAGCAAACGGGACAGGGTCCGATACGAGCAGTACTTC
size: .; length: 19; J: TRBJ2-5; V: TRBV7-9; D: TRBD2; CDR3: CASSSRWGLAGVVGETQYF; DNA: TGTGCCAGCAGCTCAAGATGGGGACTAGCGGGAGTTGTTGGAGAGACCCAGTACTTC
size: .; length: 13; J: TRBJ2-7; V: TRBV20-1; D: .; CDR3: CRIGRFKDYEQYF; DNA: TGCAGAATCGGGCGATTTAAGGACTACGAGCAGTACTTC